The 10 T cell receptor beta chains listed next were all sequenced from one sample in a study of shared clonotypes between healthy human individuals (dated by TCRdb to the early 2020s). The library was generated by the immunoSEQ multiplex PCR assay. The clones in this table, taken by TCRdb from immuneACCESS, are in-frame only. Not every clone is retained; where verified, under half of the shortfall comes from an unresolved V gene, and the cause of the rest is unknown. The sample records about 560,000 clones, around 80% of which are singletons. The ten most abundant clones make up more than 10% of the sample. What was sequenced was PBMCs. Receptors originate from a woman aged 40 to 50 in good health. Some clones in this sample may be carry-over from other donors' samples.

The chain links TRBV6-4 to TRBJ2-3; D is unresolved. CDR1 is MRHNA and CDR2 is SNTAGT in the germline V gene. This CDR3 spans 14 amino acids. Deletions cut 4 bases from V and 2 bases from J, with 10 bases between. CDR3 region: CASSARPYTDTQYF. CDR3 sequence (DNA): TGTGCCAGCAGTGCCAGGCCCTACACAGATACGCAGTATTTT.

Regarding this clone: This likely traces to a read error, being one base from a far larger clone. This chain uses TRBV7-8 with TRBJ1-1; 11 bases are shared with TRBD1. The CDR3 sequence is 14 residues long. The germline V gene has CDR1 SGHVS and CDR2 FQNEAQ. V was clipped by 1 base and J by 6 bases; unmatched bases: 1. CDR3 sequence reads: CASSLGTGGSEAFF. CDR3 nucleotides: TGTGCCAGCAGCTTAGGGACAGGGGGCTCTGAAGCTTTCTTT.

The J gene is TRBJ2-3, the V gene TRBV6-6; D possibly corresponds to TRBD2 (6 bases). The CDR3 sequence is 14 residues long. Between the trimmed V and J ends, which lost 5 bases and 6 bases, there was a span of 15 bases. In germline, CDR1 is MNHNY, CDR2 SVGAGI (reference sequence). The CDR3 coding sequence is TGTGCCAGCAGTACCGGGACTTCGCCTGATACGCAGTATTTT. It codes for CASSTGTSPDTQYF.

Many counts were recorded for this clone. V is TRBV5-1 and J is TRBJ2-7, with 9 bases that match TRBD2. Trimming removed 4 bases from V and 6 bases from J; junction bases left unmatched: 14. The length of the CDR3 is 16 residues. Germline values: CDR1 SGHRS, CDR2 YFSETQ. The CDR3 here is CASSTLPTSGYSEQYF. The DNA for the CDR3 is TGCGCCAGCAGCACTTTGCCTACTAGCGGGTACAGCGAGCAGTACTTC.

This clone has more than one count but fewer than ten. The chain couples TRBV28 to TRBJ2-7, with D unclear. This CDR3 spans 14 amino acids. V was shortened by 10 bases and J by 0 bases, with 16 bases between the two germline ends. CDR1 is MDHEN, CDR2 SYDVKM, per germline. CDR3 loop: CATPPSGLSYEQYF. The CDR3 DNA reads as TGTGCCACTCCCCCCTCGGGCCTCTCCTACGAGCAGTACTTC.

V is TRBV7-8 and J is TRBJ1-2; D not resolved. V was clipped by 1 base and J by 4 bases, with 13 bases between them. Germline CDR1 and CDR2: SGHVS and FQNEAQ. The CDR3 covers 15 residues. This chain's CDR3 is CASSLGGDGTYGYTF. The CDR3 DNA reads TGTGCCAGCAGCTTAGGGGGAGACGGAACCTATGGCTACACCTTC.

This rearrangement joins TRBV5-1 to TRBJ2-7; 10 bases align to TRBD1. Germline lookup yields CDR1 SGHRS and CDR2 YFSETQ. This CDR3 region has 16 residues. V was pared by 4 bases and J by 5 bases, with 12 bases of the junction left unmatched. DNA of the CDR3: TGCGCCAGCAGCCTACTCACCGGGACAGGGGACCACGAGCAGTACTTC. It codes for CASSLLTGTGDHEQYF.

This clone has a single count. CDR3 DNA: TGTGCCAGCAGTGACCCCTCTAGCGGGGTTAACACCGGGGAGCTGTTTTTT. This translates into CASSDPSSGVNTGELFF. The chain has TRBV25-1 and TRBJ2-2; the match to TRBD2 covers 9 bases. CDR1 MGHDK and CDR2 SYGVNS come from the germline V gene. The ends lost 3 bases at V and 2 bases at J; junction bases unmatched: 7. The CDR3 is 17 residues long. Filled out from reference TRBV25-1 and TRBJ2-2, the complete variable domain reads EADIYQTPRYLVIGTGKKITLECSQTMGHDKMYWYQQDPGMELHLIHYSYGVNSTEKGDLSSESTVSRIRTEHFPLTLESARPSHTSQYLCASSDPSSGVNTGELFFGEGSRLTVL.

This clone appeared once. V usage is TRBV18 and J usage is TRBJ2-5, with D unresolved. The V and J ends lost 8 bases and 4 bases respectively, with 11 bases between them. Germline V gives CDR1 KGHSH, CDR2 LQKENI. The CDR3 length is 12 residues. The CDR3 bases are TGTGCCAGCACGGCCTCCCTAGAGACCCAGTACTTC. This translates into CASTASLETQYF.

The chain carries TRBV19 and TRBJ2-4, with 9 bases that match TRBD2. The trim removed 3 bases at V and 3 bases at J, leaving 9 bases unmatched. Germline-derived CDR1 and CDR2 are LNHDA and SQIVND (reference sequence). This CDR3 spans 17 amino acids. The CDR3: CASSMVAGGVGKNIQYF. For the CDR3, the DNA is TGTGCCAGTAGTATGGTTGCGGGAGGGGTGGGCAAAAACATTCAGTACTTC.